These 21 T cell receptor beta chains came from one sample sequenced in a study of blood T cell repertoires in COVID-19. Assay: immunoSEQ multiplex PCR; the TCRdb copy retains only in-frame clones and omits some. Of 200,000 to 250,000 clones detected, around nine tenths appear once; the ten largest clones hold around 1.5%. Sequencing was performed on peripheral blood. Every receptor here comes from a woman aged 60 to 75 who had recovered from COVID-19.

The CDR3 bases are TGTGCCAGCAGGAAAAAGGACAGGGTACGGAATGAAAAACTGTTTTTT. Residues: CASRKKDRVRNEKLFF. The chain employs TRBV21-1 and TRBJ1-4; the table calls TRBD1, which could not be checked here. TRBV21-1 is a pseudogene locus. The CDR3 consists of 16 residues.

As DNA, the CDR3 is TGTGCCAGCAGTGAAGGGAAGGTTGACAGGGTAGCAGATACGCAGTATTTT. Its protein product is CASSEGKVDRVADTQYF. V is TRBV6-1 and J is TRBJ2-3, with 7 bases lining up with TRBD1. Germline CDR1 and CDR2: MNHNS and SASEGT. J was trimmed by 4 bases and V by 1 base; bases with no gene match: 11. This CDR3 contains 17 residues.

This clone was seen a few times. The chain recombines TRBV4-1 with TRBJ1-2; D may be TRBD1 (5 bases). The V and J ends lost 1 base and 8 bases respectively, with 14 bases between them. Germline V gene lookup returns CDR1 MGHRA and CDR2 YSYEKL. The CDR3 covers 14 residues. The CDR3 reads CASSQGPGLGGYTF. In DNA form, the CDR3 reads TGCGCCAGCAGCCAAGGGCCGGGACTGGGAGGCTACACCTTC.

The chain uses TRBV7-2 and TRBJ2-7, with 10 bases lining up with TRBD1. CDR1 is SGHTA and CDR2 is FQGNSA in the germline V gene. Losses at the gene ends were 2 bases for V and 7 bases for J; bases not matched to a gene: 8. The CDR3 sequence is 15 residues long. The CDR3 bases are TGTGCCAGCAGCTTAACGGACAGGGGGAGGGATGAGCAGTACTTC. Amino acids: CASSLTDRGRDEQYF.

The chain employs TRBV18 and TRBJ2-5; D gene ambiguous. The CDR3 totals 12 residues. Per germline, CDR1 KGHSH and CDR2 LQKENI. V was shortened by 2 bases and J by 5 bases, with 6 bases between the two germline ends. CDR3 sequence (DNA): TGTGCCAGCTCACCAATGGGCGAGACCCAGTACTTC. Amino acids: CASSPMGETQYF.

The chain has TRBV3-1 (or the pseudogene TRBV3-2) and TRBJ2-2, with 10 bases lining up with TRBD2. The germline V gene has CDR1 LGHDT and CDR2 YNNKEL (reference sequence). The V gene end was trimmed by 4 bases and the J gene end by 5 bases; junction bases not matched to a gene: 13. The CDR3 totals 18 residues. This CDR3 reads CASSPRSGGGPRTGELFF. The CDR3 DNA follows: TGTGCCAGCAGCCCCCGGAGCGGGGGGGGCCCTCGGACCGGGGAGCTGTTTTTT.

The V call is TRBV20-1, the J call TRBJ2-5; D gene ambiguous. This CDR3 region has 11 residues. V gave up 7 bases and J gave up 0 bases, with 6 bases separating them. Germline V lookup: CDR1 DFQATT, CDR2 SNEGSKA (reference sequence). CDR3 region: CSGVDQETQYF. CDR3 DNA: TGCAGTGGAGTAGACCAAGAGACCCAGTACTTC.

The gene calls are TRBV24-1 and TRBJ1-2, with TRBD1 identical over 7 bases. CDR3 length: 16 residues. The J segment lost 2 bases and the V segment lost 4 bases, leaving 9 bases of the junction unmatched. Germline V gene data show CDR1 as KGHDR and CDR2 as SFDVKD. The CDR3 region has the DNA TGTGCCACCAGTGACCTACGACGAGGGGGCAACTATGGCTACACCTTC. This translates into CATSDLRRGGNYGYTF.

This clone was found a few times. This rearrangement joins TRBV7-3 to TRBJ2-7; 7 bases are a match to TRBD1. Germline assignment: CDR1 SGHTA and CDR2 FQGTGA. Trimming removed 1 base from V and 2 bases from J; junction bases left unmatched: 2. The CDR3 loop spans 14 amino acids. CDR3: CASSLNRGPYEQYF. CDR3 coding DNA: TGTGCCAGCAGCTTAAATAGGGGGCCCTACGAGCAGTACTTC.

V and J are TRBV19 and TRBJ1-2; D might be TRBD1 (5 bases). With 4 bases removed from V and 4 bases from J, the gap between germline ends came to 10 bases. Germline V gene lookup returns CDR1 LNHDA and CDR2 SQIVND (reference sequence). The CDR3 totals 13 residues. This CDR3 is CASSRQGGYGYTF. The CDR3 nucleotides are TGTGCCAGTAGTAGGCAGGGCGGCTATGGCTACACCTTC.

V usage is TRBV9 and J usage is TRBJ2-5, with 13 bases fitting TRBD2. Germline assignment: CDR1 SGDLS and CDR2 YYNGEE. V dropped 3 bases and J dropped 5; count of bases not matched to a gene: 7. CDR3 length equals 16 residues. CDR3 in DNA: TGTGCCAGCAGCGGGACTAGCGGGAGTCGGCGGGAGACCCAGTACTTC. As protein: CASSGTSGSRRETQYF.

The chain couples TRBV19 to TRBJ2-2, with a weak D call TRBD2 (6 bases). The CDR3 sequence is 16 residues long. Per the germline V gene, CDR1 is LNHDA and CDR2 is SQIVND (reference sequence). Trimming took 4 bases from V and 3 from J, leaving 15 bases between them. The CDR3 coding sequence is TGTGCCAGTAGTACCCGGGGGAGCCCCCACACCGGGGAGCTGTTTTTT. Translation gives CASSTRGSPHTGELFF.

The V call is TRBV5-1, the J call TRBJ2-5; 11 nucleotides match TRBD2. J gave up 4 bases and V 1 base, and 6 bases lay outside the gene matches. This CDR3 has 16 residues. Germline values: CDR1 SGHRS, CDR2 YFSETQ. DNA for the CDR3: TGCGCCAGCAGCTTGTTAGCGGGGGGGCGTTTAGAGACCCAGTACTTC. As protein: CASSLLAGGRLETQYF.

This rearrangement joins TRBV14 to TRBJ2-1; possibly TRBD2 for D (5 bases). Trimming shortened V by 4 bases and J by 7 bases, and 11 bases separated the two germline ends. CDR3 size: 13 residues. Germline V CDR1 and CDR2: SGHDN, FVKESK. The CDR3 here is CASSPLRENEQFF. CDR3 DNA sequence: TGTGCCAGCAGCCCACTCCGGGAAAATGAGCAGTTCTTC.

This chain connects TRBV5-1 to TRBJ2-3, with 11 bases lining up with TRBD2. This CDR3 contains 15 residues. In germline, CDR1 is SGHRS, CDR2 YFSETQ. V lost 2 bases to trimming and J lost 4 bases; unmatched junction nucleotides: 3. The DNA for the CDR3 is TGCGCCAGCAGCTTTAGCGGGGGGGCCTCAGATACGCAGTATTTT. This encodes CASSFSGGASDTQYF.

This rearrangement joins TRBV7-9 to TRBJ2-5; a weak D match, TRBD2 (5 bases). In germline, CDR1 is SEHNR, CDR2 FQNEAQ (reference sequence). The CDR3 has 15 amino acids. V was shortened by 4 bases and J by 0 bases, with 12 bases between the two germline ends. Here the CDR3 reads CASSSFRLYQETQYF. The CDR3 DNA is TGTGCCAGCAGCTCGTTTCGACTATACCAAGAGACCCAGTACTTC.

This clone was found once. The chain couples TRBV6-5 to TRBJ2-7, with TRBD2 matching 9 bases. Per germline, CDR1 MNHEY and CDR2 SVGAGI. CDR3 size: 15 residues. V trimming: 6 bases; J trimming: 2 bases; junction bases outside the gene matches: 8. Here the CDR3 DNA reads TGTGCCAGCAGGGGTAGCGGGGGTAGCCCCTACGAGCAGTACTTC. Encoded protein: CASRGSGGSPYEQYF.

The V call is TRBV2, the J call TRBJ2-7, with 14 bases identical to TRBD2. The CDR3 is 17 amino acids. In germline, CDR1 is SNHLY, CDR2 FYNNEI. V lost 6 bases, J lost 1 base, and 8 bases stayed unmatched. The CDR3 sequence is CASRPGLAGDPSYEQYF. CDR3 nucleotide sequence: TGTGCCAGCAGGCCGGGACTAGCGGGGGACCCTTCCTACGAGCAGTACTTC.

The CDR3 sequence: CASSHGTSSGTDTQYF. DNA for the CDR3: TGTGCCAGCAGCCACGGGACTAGTTCTGGCACAGATACGCAGTATTTT. V and J are TRBV3-1 (or the pseudogene TRBV3-2) and TRBJ2-3, with 8 positions matching TRBD2. The CDR3 is 16 amino acids. The V and J ends lost 3 bases and 1 base, in that order; junction bases with no gene match: 6. CDR1 is LGHDT, CDR2 YNNKEL, per germline (reference sequence).

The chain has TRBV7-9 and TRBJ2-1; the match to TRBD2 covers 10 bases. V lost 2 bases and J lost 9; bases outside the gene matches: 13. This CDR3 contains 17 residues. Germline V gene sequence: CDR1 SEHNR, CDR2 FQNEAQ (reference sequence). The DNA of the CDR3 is TGTGCCAGCAGCTTACTCCCTGGGAGCGGGGGGGCCGGTGAGCAGTTCTTC. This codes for CASSLLPGSGGAGEQFF.

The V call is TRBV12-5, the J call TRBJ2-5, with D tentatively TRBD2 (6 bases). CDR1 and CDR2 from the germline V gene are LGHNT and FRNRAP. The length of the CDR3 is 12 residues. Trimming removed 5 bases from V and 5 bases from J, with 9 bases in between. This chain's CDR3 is CASGDRGETQYF. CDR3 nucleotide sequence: TGTGCTAGTGGTGACCGGGGGGAGACCCAGTACTTC.